Listed here are 6 T cell receptor beta chains from one sample, sequenced in a study of T cell changes during pregnancy in multiple sclerosis. Method: immunoSEQ multiplex PCR; TCRdb's copy keeps in-frame clones and lacks some. The repertoire consists of 30,000 to 45,000 clones, with around 92% occurring once and the leading ten covering roughly 1.2%. The sequenced sample was PBMCs (not recorded whether the cells were cultured). These receptors were collected from a female donor with multiple sclerosis, enrolled in a pregnancy study.

The rearrangement links TRBV5-1 to TRBJ1-5; D gene ambiguous. Germline lookup yields CDR1 SGHRS and CDR2 YFSETQ. This CDR3 spans 15 amino acids. Trimming pared 0 bases from V and 0 bases from J, leaving 7 bases between. In DNA, the CDR3 is TGCGCCAGCAGCTTGGAGGGAGATAGCAATCAGCCCCAGCATTTT. Residues: CASSLEGDSNQPQHF.

This clone was detected only a few times. J is TRBJ1-5 and V is TRBV2; D is unresolved. Deletions cut 8 bases from V and 0 bases from J, with 8 bases between. The CDR3 runs 13 residues. Germline assignment: CDR1 SNHLY and CDR2 FYNNEI. CDR3 in DNA: TGTGCCAGCGTCGAGAATAGCAATCAGCCCCAGCATTTT. The encoded protein is CASVENSNQPQHF.

The chain links TRBV7-9 to TRBJ1-1, with D possibly matching TRBD1 (5 bases). Between the trimmed V and J ends, which lost 3 bases and 5 bases, there was a span of 16 bases. This CDR3 has 15 amino acids. Germline CDR1 reads SEHNR; CDR2 reads FQNEAQ (reference sequence). CDR3 nucleotides: TGTGCCAGCAGCTTGGATGGGTCCGGGGGAACTGAAGCTTTCTTT. Its translation is CASSLDGSGGTEAFF.

This clone appeared a few times. The chain carries TRBV29-1 and TRBJ2-5; 10 positions agree with TRBD2. Germline V gene lookup returns CDR1 SQVTM and CDR2 ANQGSEA. This CDR3 spans 14 amino acids. The trim removed 3 bases at V and 4 bases at J, leaving 5 bases unmatched. In nucleotides, the CDR3 is TGCAGCGTTGACCGGAGCGGGAGGGTAGAGACCCAGTACTTC. Its translation: CSVDRSGRVETQYF.

V is TRBV4-2 and J is TRBJ1-3; D gene uncertain. This CDR3 contains 13 residues. V gave up 0 bases and J gave up 8 bases, with 8 bases separating them. The germline V gene has CDR1 LGHNA and CDR2 YNFKEQ. CDR3 in DNA: TGTGCCAGCAGCCAAGAACGACCTGACACCATATATTTT. Translating gives CASSQERPDTIYF.

This chain uses TRBV7-8 with TRBJ2-3; 8 nucleotides agree with TRBD2. The V and J ends lost 0 bases and 4 bases, in that order; junction bases with no gene match: 9. This CDR3 spans 17 amino acids. Germline assignment: CDR1 SGHVS and CDR2 FQNEAQ. DNA for the CDR3: TGTGCCAGCAGCTTAGCGGGGGGTAGCGGGATCGCAGATACGCAGTATTTT. It is translated as CASSLAGGSGIADTQYF.